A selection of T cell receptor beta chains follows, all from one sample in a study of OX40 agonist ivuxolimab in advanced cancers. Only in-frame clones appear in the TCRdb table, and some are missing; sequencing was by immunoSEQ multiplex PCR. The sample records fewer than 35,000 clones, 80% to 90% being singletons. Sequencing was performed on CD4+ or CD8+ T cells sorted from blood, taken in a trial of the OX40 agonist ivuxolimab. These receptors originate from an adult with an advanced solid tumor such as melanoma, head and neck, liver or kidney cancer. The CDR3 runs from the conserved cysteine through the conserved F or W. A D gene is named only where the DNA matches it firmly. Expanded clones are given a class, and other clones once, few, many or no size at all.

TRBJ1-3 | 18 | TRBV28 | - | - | TGTGCCAGCAGTTATCTTGAAAGGAGACTGCGAACTGGAAACACCATATATTTT | CASSYLERRLRTGNTIYF
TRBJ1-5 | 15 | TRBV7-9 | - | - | TGTGCCAGCAGCTTAGGGTCGCCGGGCAATCAGCCCCAGCATTTT | CASSLGSPGNQPQHF
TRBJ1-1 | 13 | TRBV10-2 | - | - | TGCGCCAGCAGGCGAGGGGTGAACACTGAAGCTTTCTTT | CASRRGVNTEAFF
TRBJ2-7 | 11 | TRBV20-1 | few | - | TGCAGTGCCGACAGTGGCTACGAGCAGTACTTC | CSADSGYEQYF
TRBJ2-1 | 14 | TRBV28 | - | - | TGTGCCAGCTCGCGGGGACCCACCTACAATGAGCAGTTCTTC | CASSRGPTYNEQFF
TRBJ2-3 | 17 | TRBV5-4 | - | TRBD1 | TGTGCCAGCAGCTTGCAACAGGGGGCCCGGGGAACAGATACGCAGTATTTT | CASSLQQGARGTDTQYF
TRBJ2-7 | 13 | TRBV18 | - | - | TGTGCCAGCTCACTAACCCCCGGTTACGAGCAGTACTTC | CASSLTPGYEQYF
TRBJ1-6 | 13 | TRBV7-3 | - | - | TGTGCCAGCAGGACCGTAGGGAATTCACCCCTCCACTTT | CASRTVGNSPLHF
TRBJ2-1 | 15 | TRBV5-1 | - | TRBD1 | TGCGCCAGCAGCTTGGCCGGACAGGTTGGGCATGAGCAGTTCTTC | CASSLAGQVGHEQFF
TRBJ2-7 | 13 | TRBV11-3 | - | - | TGTGCCAGCAGCCGCGGGACAGCTTACGAGCAGTACTTC | CASSRGTAYEQYF
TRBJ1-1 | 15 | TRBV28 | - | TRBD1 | TGTGCCAGCAGCATTTACGGGACAGGGAACACTGAAGCTTTCTTT | CASSIYGTGNTEAFF
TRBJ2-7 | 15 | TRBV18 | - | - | TGTGCCAGCTCCCCCACTCAGGGGAATTCCTACGAGCAGTACTTC | CASSPTQGNSYEQYF
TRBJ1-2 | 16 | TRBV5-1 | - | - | TGCGCCAGCAGCCCCTCTCCGGCCTTAGAGTTCTATGGCTACACCTTC | CASSPSPALEFYGYTF
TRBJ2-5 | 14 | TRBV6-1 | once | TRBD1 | TGTGCCAGCAGTGACGGGACAGTTCAAGAGACCCAGTACTTC | CASSDGTVQETQYF
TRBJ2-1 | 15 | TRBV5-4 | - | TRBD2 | TGTGCCAGCAGCTTGGAGGTAGCGGGATACAATGAGCAGTTCTTC | CASSLEVAGYNEQFF
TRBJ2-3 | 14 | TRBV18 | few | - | TGTGCCAGCTCACCTCCGACTAGTCCAGATACGCAGTATTTT | CASSPPTSPDTQYF
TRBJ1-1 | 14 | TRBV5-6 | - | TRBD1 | TGTGCCAGCAGCGTACGGACAGGGAGCACTGAAGCTTTCTTT | CASSVRTGSTEAFF
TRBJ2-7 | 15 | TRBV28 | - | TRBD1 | TGTGCCAGCAGTTCTAGTGGGACAGGGGGCTACGAGCAGTACTTC | CASSSSGTGGYEQYF
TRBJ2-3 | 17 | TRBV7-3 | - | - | TGTGCCAGCAGCTTAACGGGGGCTAGCGAGACCACAGATACGCAGTATTTT | CASSLTGASETTDTQYF
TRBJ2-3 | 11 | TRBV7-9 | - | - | TGTGCCAGCGCGAGCGCAGATACGCAGTATTTT | CASASADTQYF
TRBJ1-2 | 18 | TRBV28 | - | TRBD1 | TGTGCCAGCAGCCCCCTTGTAGGAAGGACAGGGCCCTCCTATGGCTACACCTTC | CASSPLVGRTGPSYGYTF
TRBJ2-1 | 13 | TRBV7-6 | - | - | TGTGCCAGCGACACGAGCTCCTACAATGAGCAGTTCTTC | CASDTSSYNEQFF
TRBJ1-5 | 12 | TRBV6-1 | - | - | TGTGCCAGCAGTGAAGTGAGCCAGCCCCAGCATTTT | CASSEVSQPQHF
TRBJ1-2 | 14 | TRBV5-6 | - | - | TGTGCCAGCAGCTTGAGAGGGTCGGACTATGGCTACACCTTC | CASSLRGSDYGYTF
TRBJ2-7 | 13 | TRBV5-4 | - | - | TGTGCCAGCAGTAGGGACTCCACAAGCGAGCAGTACTTC | CASSRDSTSEQYF
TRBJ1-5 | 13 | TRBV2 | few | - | TGTGCCACCACCAGGATTCTTAATCAGCCCCAGCATTTT | CATTRILNQPQHF
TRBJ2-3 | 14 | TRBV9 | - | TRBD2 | TGTGCCAGCAGTAGGACTAGCGGGTCAGATACGCAGTATTTT | CASSRTSGSDTQYF
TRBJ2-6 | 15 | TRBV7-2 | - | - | TGTGCCAGCAGCTTATCAGGCTCTGGGGCCAACGTCCTGACTTTC | CASSLSGSGANVLTF
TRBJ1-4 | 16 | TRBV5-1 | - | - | TGCGCCAGCAGCTTGGGGGCCGGCAGGGCGATCGAAAAACTGTTTTTT | CASSLGAGRAIEKLFF
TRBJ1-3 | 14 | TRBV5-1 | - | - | TGCGCCAGCAGCCCCGAATTAAAGGGAAACACCATATATTTT | CASSPELKGNTIYF